This T cell receptor beta chain was sequenced in a study of T cell changes during pregnancy in multiple sclerosis (dated by TCRdb to the late 2010s). In the study overall: Changes in the T cell repertoire over the course of pregnancy were examined in this study in women with multiple sclerosis.

The library was built by means of the immunoSEQ multiplex PCR assay. TCRdb re-hosts the immuneACCESS table, in-frame sequences only. Its copies lack some clones; in the studies checked, an unresolved V gene accounts for under half of them, and the cause for the rest is not known. This sample lists about 56,000 clones; about nine tenths were detected once. The ten largest clonotypes hold 2.2% of the sample. Worth noting for this clone: The specificity of this receptor is unknown. No per-base quality is available; no much larger clone lies one base away.

Here the sequenced sample was peripheral blood, taken in the first trimester of pregnancy. This receptor was obtained from a female donor in good health, enrolled as a control in a pregnancy study.

The CDR3 amino acid sequence is: CASSQDRGLSEAFF. The bases read TGTGCCAGCAGCCAGGACAGGGGACTGTCTGAAGCTTTCTTT. In this chain, TRBV6-6 is recombined with TRBJ1-1; TRBD1 aligns with 9 central bases. CDR1 and CDR2, looked up from the germline V gene (reference sequence), are MNHNY and SVGAGI. Germline trimming amounts to 6 bases on V and 6 bases on J, with 8 as the count of junction bases outside the gene matches. The CDR3 covers 14 residues, taking in both the cysteine and the phenylalanine. Only CDR3 DNA is held: 42 bases, read in frame from base 1.